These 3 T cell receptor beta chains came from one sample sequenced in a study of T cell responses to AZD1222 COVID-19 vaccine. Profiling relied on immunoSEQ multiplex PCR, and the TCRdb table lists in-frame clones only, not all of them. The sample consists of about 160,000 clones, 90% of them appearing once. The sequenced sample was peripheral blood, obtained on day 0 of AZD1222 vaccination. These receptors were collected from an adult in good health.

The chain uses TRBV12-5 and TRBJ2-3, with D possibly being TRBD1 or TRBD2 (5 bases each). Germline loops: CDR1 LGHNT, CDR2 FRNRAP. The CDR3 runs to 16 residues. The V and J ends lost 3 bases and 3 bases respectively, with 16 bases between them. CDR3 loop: CASGLMWGGGTDTQYF. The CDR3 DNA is TGTGCTAGTGGTTTAATGTGGGGCGGCGGGACAGATACGCAGTATTTT.

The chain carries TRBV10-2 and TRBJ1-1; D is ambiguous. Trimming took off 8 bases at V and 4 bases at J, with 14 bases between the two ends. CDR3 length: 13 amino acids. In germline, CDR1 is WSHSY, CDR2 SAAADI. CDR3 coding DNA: TGCGCCAGCCTAGTACCCCAGACCACTGAAGCTTTCTTT. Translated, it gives CASLVPQTTEAFF.

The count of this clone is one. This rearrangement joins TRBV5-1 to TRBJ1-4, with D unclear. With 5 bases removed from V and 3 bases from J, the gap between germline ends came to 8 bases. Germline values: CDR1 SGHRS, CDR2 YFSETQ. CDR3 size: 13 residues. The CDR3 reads CASSEGPNEKLFF. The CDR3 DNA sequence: TGCGCCAGCAGTGAAGGGCCTAATGAAAAACTGTTTTTT.